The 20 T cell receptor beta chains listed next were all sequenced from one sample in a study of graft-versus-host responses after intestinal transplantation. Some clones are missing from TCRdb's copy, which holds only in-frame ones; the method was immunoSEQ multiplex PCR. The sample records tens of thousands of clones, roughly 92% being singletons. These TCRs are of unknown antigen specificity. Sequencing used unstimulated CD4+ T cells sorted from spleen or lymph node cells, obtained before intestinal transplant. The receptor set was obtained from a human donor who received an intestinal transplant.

CDR3 in DNA: TGTGCCAGCAGCTCTAACCAGATAACAACTAATGAAAAACTGTTTTTT. Its translation: CASSSNQITTNEKLFF. This chain connects TRBV7-9 to TRBJ1-4; D is undetermined. The germline gives CDR1 SEHNR, CDR2 FQNEAQ (reference sequence). The CDR3 covers 16 residues. The V end lost 4 bases, the J end lost 0 bases, and 12 bases lay between the germline ends.

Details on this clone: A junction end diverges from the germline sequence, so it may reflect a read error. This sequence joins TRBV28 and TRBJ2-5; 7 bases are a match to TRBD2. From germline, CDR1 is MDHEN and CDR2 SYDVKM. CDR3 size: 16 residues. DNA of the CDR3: TGTGCCGGCAGTACCCCGGGACTACCATTCCAAGAGACCCAGTACTTC. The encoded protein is CAGSTPGLPFQETQYF.

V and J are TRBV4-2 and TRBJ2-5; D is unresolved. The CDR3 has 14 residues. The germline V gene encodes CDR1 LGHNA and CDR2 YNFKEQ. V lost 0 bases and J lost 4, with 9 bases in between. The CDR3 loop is CASSQDYDGETQYF. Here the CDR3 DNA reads TGTGCCAGCAGCCAAGATTATGACGGAGAGACCCAGTACTTC.

The CDR3 DNA is TGTGCCAGCAGCCCAATGGATGATACGCAGTATTTT. This gives the protein CASSPMDDTQYF. The V and J genes are TRBV7-9 and TRBJ2-3; D is undetermined. V was pared by 5 bases and J by 6 bases, with 9 bases between. The length of the CDR3 is 12 residues. The germline CDR1 and CDR2 sequences are SEHNR and FQNEAQ (reference sequence).

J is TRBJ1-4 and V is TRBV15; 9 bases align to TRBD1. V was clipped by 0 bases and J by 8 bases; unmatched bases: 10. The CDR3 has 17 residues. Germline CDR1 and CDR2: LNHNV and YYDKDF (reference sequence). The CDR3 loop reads CATSRDPYRGRGEKLFF. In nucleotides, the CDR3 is TGTGCCACCAGCAGAGATCCCTACAGGGGGCGTGGGGAAAAACTGTTTTTT.

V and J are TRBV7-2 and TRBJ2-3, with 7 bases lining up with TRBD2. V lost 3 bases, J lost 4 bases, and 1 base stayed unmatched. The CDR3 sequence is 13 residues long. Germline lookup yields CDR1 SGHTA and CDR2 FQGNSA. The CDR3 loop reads CASSFRGADTQYF. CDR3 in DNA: TGTGCCAGCAGCTTTCGGGGGGCAGATACGCAGTATTTT.

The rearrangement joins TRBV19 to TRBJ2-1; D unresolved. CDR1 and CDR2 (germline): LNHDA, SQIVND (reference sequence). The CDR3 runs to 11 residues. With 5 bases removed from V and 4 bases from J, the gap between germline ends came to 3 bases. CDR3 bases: TGTGCCAGTAGTCTATACAATGAGCAGTTCTTC. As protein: CASSLYNEQFF.

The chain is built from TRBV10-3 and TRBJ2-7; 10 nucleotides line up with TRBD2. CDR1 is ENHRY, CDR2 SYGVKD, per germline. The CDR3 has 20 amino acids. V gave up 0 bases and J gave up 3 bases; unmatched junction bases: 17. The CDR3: CAISESWGESGRVRIYEQYF. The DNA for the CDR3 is TGTGCCATCAGTGAGTCGTGGGGTGAAAGCGGGAGGGTAAGGATCTACGAGCAGTACTTC.

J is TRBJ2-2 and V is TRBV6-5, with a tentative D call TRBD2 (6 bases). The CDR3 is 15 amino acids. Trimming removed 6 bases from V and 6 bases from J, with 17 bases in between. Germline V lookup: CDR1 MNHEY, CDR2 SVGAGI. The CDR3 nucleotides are TGTGCCAGCAGACCGGAGGGACCCGGGGCCGGGGAGCTGTTTTTT. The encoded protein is CASRPEGPGAGELFF.

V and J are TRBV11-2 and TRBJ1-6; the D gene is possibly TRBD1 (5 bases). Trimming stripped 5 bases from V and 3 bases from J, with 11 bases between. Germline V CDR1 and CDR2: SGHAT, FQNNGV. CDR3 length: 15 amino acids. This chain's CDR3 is CASSPRDGYNSPLHF. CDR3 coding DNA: TGTGCCAGCAGCCCCCGGGACGGCTATAATTCACCCCTCCACTTT.

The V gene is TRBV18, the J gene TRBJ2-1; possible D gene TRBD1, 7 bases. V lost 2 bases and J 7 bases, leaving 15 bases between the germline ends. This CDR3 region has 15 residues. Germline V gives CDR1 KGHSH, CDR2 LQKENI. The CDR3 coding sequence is TGTGCCAGCTCACCATTTGGAGGGGGCGGAAATGAGCAGTTCTTC. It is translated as CASSPFGGGGNEQFF.

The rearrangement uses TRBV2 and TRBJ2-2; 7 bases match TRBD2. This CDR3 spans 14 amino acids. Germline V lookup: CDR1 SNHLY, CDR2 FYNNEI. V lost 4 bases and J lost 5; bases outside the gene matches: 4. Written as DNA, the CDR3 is TGTGCCAGCAGTGTCCTAGCGGAGACCGGGGAGCTGTTTTTT. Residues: CASSVLAETGELFF.

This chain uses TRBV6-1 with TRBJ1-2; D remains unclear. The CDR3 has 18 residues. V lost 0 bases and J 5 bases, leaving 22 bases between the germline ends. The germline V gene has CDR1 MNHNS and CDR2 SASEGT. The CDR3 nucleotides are TGTGCCAGCAGTGAAGCGTCCGGGAGGAAAGTCCCTTTTTATGGCTACACCTTC. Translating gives CASSEASGRKVPFYGYTF.

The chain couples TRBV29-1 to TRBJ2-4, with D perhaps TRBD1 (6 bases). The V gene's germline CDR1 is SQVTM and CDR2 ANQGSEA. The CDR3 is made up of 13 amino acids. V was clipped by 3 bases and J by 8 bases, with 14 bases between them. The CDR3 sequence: CSVEVGKGDIQYF. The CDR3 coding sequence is TGCAGCGTTGAGGTTGGGAAGGGGGACATTCAGTACTTC.

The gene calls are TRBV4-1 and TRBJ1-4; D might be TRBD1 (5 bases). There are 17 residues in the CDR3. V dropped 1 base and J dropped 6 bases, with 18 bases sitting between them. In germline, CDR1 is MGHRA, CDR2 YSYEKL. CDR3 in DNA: TGCGCCAGCAGCCAAGGCGGACTCAGGGATTCCCATGAAAAACTGTTTTTT. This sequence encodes CASSQGGLRDSHEKLFF.

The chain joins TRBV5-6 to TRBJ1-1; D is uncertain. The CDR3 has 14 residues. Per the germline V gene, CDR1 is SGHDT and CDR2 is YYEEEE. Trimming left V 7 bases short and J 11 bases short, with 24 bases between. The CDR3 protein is CASAVKTPPLAAFF. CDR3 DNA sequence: TGTGCCAGCGCGGTAAAGACCCCACCTTTGGCGGCTTTCTTT.

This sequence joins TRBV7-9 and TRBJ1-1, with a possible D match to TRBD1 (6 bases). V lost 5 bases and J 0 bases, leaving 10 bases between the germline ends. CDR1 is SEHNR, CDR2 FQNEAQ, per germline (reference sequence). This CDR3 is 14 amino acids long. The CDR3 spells CASSVDSLNTEAFF. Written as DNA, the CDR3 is TGTGCCAGCAGCGTGGACAGCCTGAACACTGAAGCTTTCTTT.

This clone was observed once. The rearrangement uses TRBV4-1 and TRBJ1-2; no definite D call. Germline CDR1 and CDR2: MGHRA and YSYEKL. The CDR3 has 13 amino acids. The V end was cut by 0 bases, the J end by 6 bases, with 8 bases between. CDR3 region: CASSQDLRHGYTF. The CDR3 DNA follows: TGCGCCAGCAGCCAAGATCTGCGTCATGGCTACACCTTC.

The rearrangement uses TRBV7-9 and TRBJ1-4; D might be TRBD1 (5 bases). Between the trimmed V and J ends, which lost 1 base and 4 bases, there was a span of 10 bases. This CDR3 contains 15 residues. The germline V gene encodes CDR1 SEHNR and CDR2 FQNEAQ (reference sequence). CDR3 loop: CASSLERGFNEKLFF. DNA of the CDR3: TGTGCCAGCAGCTTAGAAAGGGGTTTTAATGAAAAACTGTTTTTT.

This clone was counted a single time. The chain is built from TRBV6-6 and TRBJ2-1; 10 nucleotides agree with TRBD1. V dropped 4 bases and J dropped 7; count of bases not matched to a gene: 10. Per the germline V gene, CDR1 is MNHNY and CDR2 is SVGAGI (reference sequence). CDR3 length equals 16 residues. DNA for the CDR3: TGTGCCAGCAGTTTCGACAGGGGGCTGGTCGAGAATGAGCAGTTCTTC. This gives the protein CASSFDRGLVENEQFF.